Presented here are 9 T cell receptor beta chains from one specimen sequenced in a study of T cells after yellow fever vaccination. TCRdb analysed the 5' RACE reads with MiXCR anew, one entry per CDR3 protein. The sample lists tens of thousands of distinct CDR3 sequences, 7.7% occurring once. The source material was CD8+ T cells sorted from PBMCs, sampled on the day of the yellow fever booster vaccination. The receptors come from a man in his thirties or forties who received the YFV17D yellow fever vaccine.

The rearrangement uses TRBV30 and TRBJ2-2, with TRBD1 matching over 7 bases. The CDR3 runs to 15 residues. J was trimmed by 0 bases and V by 5 bases; bases with no gene match: 6. Germline CDR1 and CDR2: GTSNPN and SVGIG (reference sequence). CDR3 in DNA: TGTGCCTGGGACTCCGGGACAGCGAACACCGGGGAGCTGTTTTTT. Translation gives CAWDSGTANTGELFF. Using reference TRBV30 and TRBJ2-2 for the parts outside the CDR3, the full variable domain is SQTIHQWPATLVQPVGSPLSLECTVEGTSNPNLYWYRQAAGRGLQLLFYSVGIGQISSEVPQNLSASRPQDRQFILSSKKLLLSDSGFYLCAWDSGTANTGELFFGEGSRLTVL.

The chain recombines TRBV6-4 with TRBJ1-1, with D possibly TRBD1 on 5 matching bases. CDR1 and CDR2 (germline): MRHNA, SNTAGT. Trimming removed 10 bases at V and 5 bases at J, with 17 bases between. This CDR3 spans 13 amino acids. The CDR3: CAKRDLNGTEAFF. Written as DNA, the CDR3 is TGTGCCAAGAGGGACCTGAACGGGACTGAAGCTTTCTTT.

This clonotype was counted many times. This rearrangement joins TRBV2 to TRBJ2-7; 10 nucleotides match TRBD2. V lost 2 bases, J lost 7 bases, and 8 bases stayed unmatched. Germline CDR1 and CDR2: SNHLY and FYNNEI. The CDR3 has 15 amino acids. The CDR3 DNA sequence: TGTGCCAGCAGTGAACTAGGACTAGCGGACCCTGAGCAGTACTTC. Translating it yields CASSELGLADPEQYF.

This clonotype was seen only a few times. The V and J genes are TRBV7-2 and TRBJ2-7; D is uncertain. Per germline, CDR1 SGHTA and CDR2 FQGNSA. Trimming cost V 6 bases and J 2 bases, with 17 bases left between them. CDR3 size: 15 residues. Written as DNA, the CDR3 is TGTGCCAGCAGGGCGACCCCTGCTTCGACCTACGAGCAGTACTTC. This sequence encodes CASRATPASTYEQYF.

This chain connects TRBV10-3 to TRBJ2-1; 9 nucleotides align to TRBD1. The J segment lost 6 bases and the V segment lost 0 bases, leaving 6 bases of the junction unmatched. CDR3 size: 16 residues. From germline, CDR1 is ENHRY and CDR2 SYGVKD. CDR3 amino acids: CAISESGTGLVNEQFF. The CDR3, as DNA: TGTGCCATCAGTGAGTCTGGGACAGGGCTTGTCAATGAGCAGTTCTTC.

The chain has TRBV10-2 and TRBJ2-7; D gene uncertain. Looked up from germline, CDR1 is WSHSY and CDR2 is SAAADI. CDR3 length: 15 residues. Deletions cut 0 bases from V and 5 bases from J, with 14 bases between. CDR3 bases: TGCGCCAGCAGTGAGTCGTTCAGAACACCCAACGAGCAGTACTTC. Translating it yields CASSESFRTPNEQYF.

This clonotype was counted between two and nine times. This chain uses TRBV20-1 with TRBJ2-7; D is uncertain. CDR1 and CDR2 from the germline V gene are DFQATT and SNEGSKA (reference sequence). The CDR3 sequence is 11 residues long. The V and J ends lost 0 bases and 6 bases respectively, with 6 bases between them. The CDR3 reads CSAREVVEQYF. As DNA, the CDR3 is TGCAGTGCTAGAGAGGTGGTCGAGCAGTACTTC.

J is TRBJ2-5 and V is TRBV7-9; possibly TRBD1 for D (5 bases). Trimming cost V 3 bases and J 0 bases, with 14 bases left between them. CDR3 length: 16 amino acids. Germline-derived CDR1 and CDR2 are SEHNR and FQNEAQ (reference sequence). The CDR3 DNA reads TGTGCCAGCAGCTTTCTGGAACAGGAGTACCAAGAGACCCAGTACTTC. Amino acid sequence: CASSFLEQEYQETQYF.

The CDR3, as DNA: TGTGCCAGCAGCTACAGGGACTACCGAGGAAAAAAAGAGTATTTT. Amino acids: CASSYRDYRGKKEYF. The chain recombines TRBV7-9 with TRBJ2-3; tentatively, D is TRBD2 (7 bases). This CDR3 spans 15 amino acids. Per germline, CDR1 SEHNR and CDR2 FQNEAQ (reference sequence). V lost 4 bases and J 13 bases, leaving 24 bases between the germline ends.